A selection of T cell receptor beta chains follows, all from one sample in a study of blood T cell repertoires in COVID-19. Sequencing used immunoSEQ multiplex PCR; TCRdb keeps in-frame clones, though not all of them. The sample contains tens of thousands of clones, over 75% of which appear only once. Sequencing was carried out using peripheral blood. These receptors were obtained from a human donor in a cohort sampled during active COVID-19. Each CDR3 is given with its conserved first and last residue. The D gene is left open where the match is weak. Size is omitted from some rows. Given values are once, few, many or a class for expanded clones.

j_gene | v_gene | abundance | d_gene | CDR3aa | CDR3nt
TRBJ1-1 | TRBV3-1/TRBV3-2 | - | - | CASSQEPVRAFF | TGTGCCAGCAGCCAAGAGCCGGTGAGAGCTTTCTTT
TRBJ1-4 | TRBV6-5 | - | TRBD1 | CASRSGQATNEKLFF | TGTGCCAGCAGGAGCGGACAGGCAACTAATGAAAAACTGTTTTTT
TRBJ1-2 | TRBV5-4 | - | TRBD1 | CASSLLGTERYGYTF | TGTGCCAGCAGCTTGCTCGGGACAGAGCGATATGGCTACACCTTC
TRBJ1-1 | TRBV7-3 | - | TRBD1 | CASSLEKRGRGTEAFF | TGTGCCAGCAGCTTAGAGAAGAGGGGGCGGGGCACTGAAGCTTTCTTT
TRBJ1-5 | TRBV6-2/TRBV6-3 | - | - | CASSYYGNSNQPQHF | TGTGCCAGCAGTTACTACGGGAATAGCAATCAGCCCCAGCATTTT
TRBJ2-7 | TRBV6-5 | - | TRBD1 | CASRSRDRVGEQYF | TGTGCCAGCAGGAGCCGGGACAGGGTAGGTGAGCAGTACTTC
TRBJ1-6 | TRBV6-5 | - | TRBD1 | CASNTGGNNSPLHF | TGTGCCAGCAACACAGGGGGCAATAATTCACCCCTCCACTTT
TRBJ1-4 | TRBV9 | few | - | CASSVGRLRANEKLFF | TGTGCCAGCAGCGTAGGCCGTCTGCGGGCTAATGAAAAACTGTTTTTT
TRBJ2-2 | TRBV6-5 | - | TRBD1 | CASRTTGYGELFF | TGTGCCAGCAGAACGACAGGGTACGGGGAGCTGTTTTTT
TRBJ2-1 | TRBV5-6 | - | TRBD1 | CASSLTGYFEQFF | TGTGCCAGCAGCCTGACAGGGTATTTTGAGCAGTTCTTC
TRBJ2-1 | TRBV27 | - | TRBD1 | CASRPAPPGGDEQFF | TGTGCCAGCAGGCCGGCCCCCCCAGGGGGTGATGAGCAGTTCTTC
TRBJ2-5 | TRBV27 | - | - | CASIDIQETQYF | TGTGCCAGCATTGACATTCAAGAGACCCAGTACTTC
TRBJ1-2 | TRBV6-2/TRBV6-3 | few | TRBD1 | CASSYTPGGRGYTF | TGTGCCAGCAGTTACACCCCAGGGGGCCGGGGCTACACCTTC
TRBJ2-7 | TRBV30 | - | - | CAWSAVYEQYF | TGTGCCTGGAGTGCTGTCTACGAGCAGTACTTC
TRBJ1-2 | TRBV28 | - | - | CASSQRTNGYTF | TGTGCCAGCAGTCAACGGACAAATGGCTACACCTTC
TRBJ1-1 | TRBV2 | once | - | CASIRNRNTEAFF | TGTGCCAGCATTCGAAACAGGAACACTGAAGCTTTCTTT
TRBJ2-1 | TRBV6-1 | - | - | CASSEAGDNEQFF | TGTGCCAGCAGTGAAGCGGGCGACAATGAGCAGTTCTTC
TRBJ2-7 | TRBV27 | - | - | CASSPNSYEQYF | TGTGCCAGCAGTCCTAACTCCTACGAGCAGTACTTC
TRBJ2-5 | TRBV12-5 | - | - | CASGLYTEETQYF | TGTGCTAGTGGTTTGTACACAGAAGAGACCCAGTACTTC
TRBJ1-5 | TRBV4-1 | - | - | CASSQESKGFQPQHF | TGCGCCAGCAGCCAAGAATCGAAGGGGTTCCAGCCCCAGCATTTT
TRBJ1-5 | TRBV14 | - | - | CASSRGDHQPQHF | TGTGCCAGCAGCCGGGGGGACCATCAGCCCCAGCATTTT
TRBJ1-4 | TRBV14 | - | TRBD1 | CASSLRRPLGTGGEKLFF | TGTGCCAGCAGCCTACGGAGACCACTAGGGACAGGGGGTGAAAAACTGTTTTTT
TRBJ2-1 | TRBV5-1 | - | - | CASSMESMRVNEQFF | TGCGCCAGCTCGATGGAGAGCATGAGGGTTAATGAGCAGTTCTTC
TRBJ2-3 | TRBV10-3 | - | - | CAISAAPEAGVDTQYF | TGTGCCATCAGTGCTGCTCCCGAGGCTGGCGTAGATACGCAGTATTTT
TRBJ1-5 | TRBV28 | - | - | CASSLTLYSNQPQHF | TGTGCCAGCAGTTTGACACTTTATAGCAATCAGCCCCAGCATTTT
TRBJ1-1 | TRBV7-2 | - | - | CASSSLAGTEAFF | TGTGCCAGCAGCTCCCTAGCGGGGACTGAAGCTTTCTTT
TRBJ2-3 | TRBV19 | - | - | CASSWRPGDTQYF | TGTGCCAGTAGTTGGAGACCGGGAGATACGCAGTATTTT
TRBJ2-7 | TRBV5-1 | - | - | CASSWVGGGSSYEQYF | TGCGCCAGCAGCTGGGTCGGTGGCGGTAGCTCCTACGAGCAGTACTTC
TRBJ2-3 | TRBV19 | - | - | CATTPRSTDTQYF | TGTGCCACTACCCCCAGGAGCACAGATACGCAGTATTTT
TRBJ2-5 | TRBV6-5 | - | - | CASRQGQKETQYF | TGTGCCAGCCGGCAGGGGCAGAAAGAGACCCAGTACTTC
TRBJ2-7 | TRBV13 | - | TRBD1 | CASSLDRRTGGAPDYEQYF | TGTGCCAGCAGCTTAGATCGGCGGACAGGGGGCGCGCCGGACTACGAGCAGTACTTC
TRBJ1-5 | TRBV28 | - | - | CASSEGVRNQPQHF | TGTGCCAGCAGTGAAGGAGTGCGCAATCAGCCCCAGCATTTT
TRBJ2-2 | TRBV7-9 | few | - | CASSLGAGFYTGELFF | TGTGCCAGCAGCTTAGGGGCAGGGTTCTACACCGGGGAGCTGTTTTTT
TRBJ2-1 | TRBV7-3 | - | TRBD2 | CASRRTSGTYNEQFF | TGTGCCAGCAGGCGGACTAGCGGAACCTACAATGAGCAGTTCTTC
TRBJ1-4 | TRBV28 | - | - | CAIRTEDEKLFF | TGTGCCATCCGGACAGAAGATGAAAAACTGTTTTTT
TRBJ2-5 | TRBV7-9 | - | - | CASSLEAGVQETQYF | TGTGCCAGCAGCTTAGAGGCAGGGGTCCAAGAGACCCAGTACTTC
TRBJ1-3 | TRBV6-6 | - | - | CASSSTGRGNTIYF | TGTGCCAGCAGTTCGACAGGTCGTGGAAACACCATATATTTT
TRBJ2-5 | TRBV4-1 | once | - | CASSQGRAVLETQYF | TGCGCCAGCAGCCAAGGCAGGGCGGTCTTAGAGACCCAGTACTTC
TRBJ1-1 | TRBV6-5 | - | - | CASGPGITEAFF | TGTGCCAGCGGGCCCGGGATCACTGAAGCTTTCTTT
TRBJ2-3 | TRBV18 | - | - | CASSPLNTGSADTQYF | TGTGCCAGCTCACCACTCAATACAGGGAGCGCAGATACGCAGTATTTT
TRBJ2-3 | TRBV7-9 | - | - | CASSLGPDTQYF | TGTGCCAGCAGCTTGGGGCCAGATACGCAGTATTTT
TRBJ2-7 | TRBV7-3 | few | - | CASSLQPGTYEQYF | TGTGCCAGCAGCTTACAGCCAGGGACCTACGAGCAGTACTTC
TRBJ2-7 | TRBV28 | - | - | CASTLGGTPYEQYF | TGTGCCAGCACCCTAGGCGGCACCCCCTACGAGCAGTACTTC
TRBJ2-2 | TRBV7-6 | few | TRBD1 | CASSLAAGQGAGELFF | TGTGCCAGCAGCTTAGCTGCGGGACAGGGGGCCGGGGAGCTGTTTTTT
TRBJ2-7 | TRBV11-1 | - | - | CASSSRVSYEQYF | TGTGCCAGCAGTTCCAGGGTATCCTACGAGCAGTACTTC
TRBJ1-2 | TRBV6-1 | once | - | CASSENTIYGYTF | TGTGCCAGCAGTGAGAATACAATCTATGGCTACACCTTC
TRBJ2-2 | TRBV13 | - | - | CASSLGVATGELFF | TGTGCCAGCAGCTTAGGAGTAGCGACCGGGGAGCTGTTTTTT
TRBJ2-7 | TRBV7-9 | - | - | CASSQGAGQYF | TGTGCCAGCAGCCAAGGGGCTGGGCAGTACTTC
TRBJ2-2 | TRBV27 | once | TRBD2 | CASSRLAGENTGELFF | TGTGCCAGCAGTCGCTTAGCGGGGGAGAACACCGGGGAGCTGTTTTTT
TRBJ1-5 | TRBV6-5 | once | - | CASSYGQNNQPQHF | TGTGCCAGCAGTTACGGGCAGAACAATCAGCCCCAGCATTTT
TRBJ1-1 | TRBV30 | - | - | CAWSGGGIEAFF | TGTGCCTGGAGTGGGGGGGGAATTGAAGCTTTCTTT
TRBJ2-5 | TRBV7-9 | once | - | CASSLDATSAQYF | TGTGCCAGCAGCTTAGACGCCACCTCGGCCCAGTACTTC
TRBJ1-4 | TRBV27 | - | - | CASSLSRANEKLFF | TGTGCCAGCAGTTTATCCCGGGCTAATGAAAAACTGTTTTTT
TRBJ1-2 | TRBV6-5 | - | - | CASSPKGKTGYGYTF | TGTGCCAGCAGTCCTAAGGGGAAAACAGGCTATGGCTACACCTTC
TRBJ1-1 | TRBV11-2 | - | TRBD1 | CASSSTGVTEAFF | TGTGCCAGCAGCTCTACAGGGGTCACTGAAGCTTTCTTT
TRBJ2-3 | TRBV4-1 | - | TRBD2 | CASSPRALAGGGTDTQYF | TGCGCCAGCAGCCCGCGGGCCCTAGCGGGGGGTGGCACAGATACGCAGTATTTT
TRBJ1-2 | TRBV19 | - | - | CASKVRQRGYTF | TGTGCCAGTAAGGTCAGGCAACGTGGCTACACCTTC